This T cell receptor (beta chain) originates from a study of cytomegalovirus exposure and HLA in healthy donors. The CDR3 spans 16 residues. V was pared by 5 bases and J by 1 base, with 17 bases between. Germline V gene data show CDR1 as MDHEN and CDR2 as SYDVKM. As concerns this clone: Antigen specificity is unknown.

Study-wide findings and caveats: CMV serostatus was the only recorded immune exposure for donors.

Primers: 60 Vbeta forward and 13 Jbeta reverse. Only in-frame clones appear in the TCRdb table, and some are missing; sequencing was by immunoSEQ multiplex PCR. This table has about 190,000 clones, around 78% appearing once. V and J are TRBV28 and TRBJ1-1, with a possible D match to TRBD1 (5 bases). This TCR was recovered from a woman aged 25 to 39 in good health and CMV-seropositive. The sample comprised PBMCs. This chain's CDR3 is CASSTAAGDGNTEAFF. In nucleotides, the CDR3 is TGTGCCAGCAGTACCGCAGCGGGGGATGGGAACACTGAAGCTTTCTTT.